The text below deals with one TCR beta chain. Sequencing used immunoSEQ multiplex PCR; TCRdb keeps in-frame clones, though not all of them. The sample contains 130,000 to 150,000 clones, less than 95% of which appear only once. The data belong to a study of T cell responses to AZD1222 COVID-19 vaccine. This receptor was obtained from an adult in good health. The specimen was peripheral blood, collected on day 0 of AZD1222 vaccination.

Here the CDR3 reads CASSPTVGGRGYGYTF. As DNA, the CDR3 is TGCGCCAGCAGCCCGACGGTGGGGGGGCGAGGGTATGGCTACACCTTC. This rearrangement joins TRBV4-1 to TRBJ1-2, with a possible D match to TRBD1 (6 bases). This CDR3 is 16 amino acids long. Trimming stripped 4 bases from V and 5 bases from J, with 20 bases between. In germline, CDR1 is MGHRA, CDR2 YSYEKL.